The entry below describes one T cell receptor (beta chain). V shed 2 bases, J shed 6 bases, and the junction held 3 bases outside the gene matches. The germline gives CDR1 LGHDT, CDR2 YNNKEL (reference sequence). The CDR3 length is 13 residues. This specimen belongs to a study of blood T cell repertoires in COVID-19. Turning to the study itself: Researchers got acute and convalescent COVID-19 samples from the United States, Italy and Spain. Nucleic acid was either cDNA or gDNA, and it came from T cells, B-cell-depleted T cells, or PBMCs.

Study members were between 18 and 89 years old and lived in roughly 24 US regions. The assay was immunoSEQ multiplex PCR, and TCRdb's table has in-frame clones only and misses some. The data hold under 300,000 clones, with approximately 91% observed a single time. The source of this sequence is a woman aged 40 to 50 with acute COVID-19. The material sequenced was PBMCs or T cells enriched from blood (not recorded which). The rearrangement links TRBV3-1 (or the pseudogene TRBV3-2) to TRBJ2-7; TRBD2 agrees at 8 bases. The CDR3 loop reads CASSQLGLGEQYF. CDR3 DNA sequence: TGTGCCAGCAGCCAACTGGGACTAGGCGAGCAGTACTTC.